A single sample is the source of the 19 T cell receptor beta chains below, sequenced in a study of CD8+CD57+ T cells in acquired aplastic anemia. According to the study, genomic DNA was the template for TCR beta VDJ and CDR3 profiling. TCRdb recomputed calls from the reads with MiXCR, one row per CDR3 protein. The repertoire consists of 450,000 to 550,000 distinct CDR3 sequences, with around a third occurring once and the leading ten covering roughly 0.89%. Patients who underwent sequencing had shown CD8+CD57+ cell expansion by flow cytometry. The sample comprised sorted CD4+, CD8+, or CD8+CD57+ T cells (not recorded which) from PBMCs. These receptors were taken from a human donor with aplastic anemia.

This clonotype appeared many times. V usage is TRBV5-8 and J usage is TRBJ2-7; a weak D match, TRBD2 (5 bases). Trimming took off 2 bases at V and 2 bases at J, with 8 bases between the two ends. CDR1 and CDR2 from the germline V gene are SGHTS and YDEGEE. The CDR3 length is 13 residues. CDR3 nucleotides: TGTGCCAGCAGCTTAAGGACTCCCTACGAGCAGTACTTC. Protein product: CASSLRTPYEQYF.

As to this clonotype: Being one base from a much bigger clone, this may be a read error. The chain uses TRBV11-2 and TRBJ2-1; 10 positions agree with TRBD2. CDR3 length equals 14 residues. CDR1 and CDR2 (germline): SGHAT, FQNNGV. The CDR3 DNA sequence: TGTGCCAGCAGCTCCCGACTAGCGGGTCAAGGGAAGCTCTTC. Its translation is CASSSRLAGQGKLF.

This clonotype came up many times. The V and J genes are TRBV11-2 and TRBJ1-1; D not resolved. CDR3 length: 10 amino acids. Germline assignment: CDR1 SGHAT and CDR2 FQNNGV. Trimming shortened V by 1 base and J by 7 bases, and 1 base separated the two germline ends. The CDR3 DNA follows: TGTGCCAGCAGCTTAGTTGAAGCTTTCTTT. Encoded protein: CASSLVEAFF.

This clonotype has only a few counts. J is TRBJ2-2 and V is TRBV10-3; D is ambiguous. Germline lookup yields CDR1 ENHRY and CDR2 SYGVKD. The V end lost 3 bases, the J end lost 0 bases, and 5 bases lay between the germline ends. The CDR3 contains 14 residues. CDR3 DNA: TGTGCCATCAGTGACTCGCCGAACACCGGGGAGCTGTTTTTT. Encoded protein: CAISDSPNTGELFF.

This clonotype appeared a few times. The rearrangement joins TRBV7-3 to TRBJ2-7; 7 bases are a match to TRBD2. Germline-derived CDR1 and CDR2 are SGHTA and FQGTGA. Germline trimming cut 1 base from V and 3 bases from J; bases unmatched to any gene: 18. The CDR3 totals 19 residues. This chain's CDR3 is CASSLRNGGIVVGFYEQYF. The DNA for the CDR3 is TGTGCCAGCAGCTTAAGGAACGGGGGGATCGTAGTGGGCTTCTACGAGCAGTACTTC.

The chain has TRBV4-3 and TRBJ1-2, with a weak D call TRBD1 (5 bases). The CDR3 spans 14 residues. Germline V lookup: CDR1 LGHNA, CDR2 YSLEER. V was shortened by 8 bases and J by 8 bases, with 21 bases between the two germline ends. The CDR3 DNA reads as TGCGCCAGCTCGTACCGGGACGGGGGACGCGGCTACACCTTC. Encoded protein: CASSYRDGGRGYTF.

The chain joins TRBV2 to TRBJ2-7; possibly TRBD1 for D (5 bases). The germline gives CDR1 SNHLY, CDR2 FYNNEI. V was clipped by 6 bases and J by 3 bases, with 9 bases between them. The CDR3 totals 12 residues. CDR3 nucleotides: TGTGCCAGCAGGGAACAGGACTACGAGCAGTACTTC. Its translation is CASREQDYEQYF.

This chain uses TRBV10-2 with TRBJ2-7, with D perhaps TRBD1 or TRBD2 (7 bases each). Deletions cut 2 bases from V and 3 bases from J, with 17 bases between. In germline, CDR1 is WSHSY, CDR2 SAAADI. The CDR3 loop spans 16 amino acids. The CDR3 sequence: CASSELAGAGGYEQYF. The CDR3 DNA reads TGCGCCAGCAGTGAGCTTGCGGGGGCAGGGGGCTACGAGCAGTACTTC.

The chain couples TRBV6-1 to TRBJ2-7, with 7 bases lining up with TRBD1. The junction had 10 bases not matched to a gene; V was cut back by 5 bases and J by 0 bases. CDR3 length: 16 amino acids. Germline lookup yields CDR1 MNHNS and CDR2 SASEGT. The CDR3 DNA sequence: TGTGCCAGCAGTCCGAGCCGGGACAGATTCTCCTACGAGCAGTACTTC. Protein product: CASSPSRDRFSYEQYF.

The CDR3 is CATSRHGGAGNTIYF. The CDR3 nucleotides are TGTGCCACCAGCAGGCACGGGGGCGCGGGAAACACCATATATTTT. The rearrangement uses TRBV15 and TRBJ1-3; the D gene is possibly TRBD1 (6 bases). CDR1 and CDR2 from the germline V gene are LNHNV and YYDKDF (reference sequence). With 3 bases removed from V and 4 bases from J, the gap between germline ends came to 13 bases. The CDR3 contains 15 residues.

V is TRBV19 and J is TRBJ1-5; D is ambiguous. Germline loops: CDR1 LNHDA, CDR2 SQIVND (reference sequence). With 5 bases removed from V and 9 bases from J, the gap between germline ends came to 14 bases. The CDR3 contains 13 residues. In nucleotides, the CDR3 is TGTGCCAGTAGTCCGAATTTAGACCCGCCCCAGCATTTT. Protein product: CASSPNLDPPQHF. The full variable domain, completed using reference TRBV19 and TRBJ1-5, is DGGITQSPKYLFRKEGQNVTLSCEQNLNHDAMYWYRQDPGQGLRLIYYSQIVNDFQKGDIAEGYSVSREKKESFPLTVTSAQKNPTAFYLCASSPNLDPPQHFGDGTRLSIL.

In this sample, this clonotype turned up a few times. This chain uses TRBV2 with TRBJ2-4; no firm D call. The germline gives CDR1 SNHLY, CDR2 FYNNEI. The V end lost 4 bases, the J end lost 0 bases, and 10 bases lay between the germline ends. This CDR3 contains 15 residues. The CDR3 bases are TGTGCCAGCAGTGGCAGCAACCTAGCCAAAAACATTCAGTACTTC. Translating gives CASSGSNLAKNIQYF.

This clonotype was found a few times. V gene TRBV7-3 combines with J gene TRBJ2-5, with D perhaps TRBD1 (5 bases). The CDR3 contains 14 residues. With 5 bases removed from V and 5 bases from J, the gap between germline ends came to 15 bases. Germline V lookup: CDR1 SGHTA, CDR2 FQGTGA. For the CDR3, the DNA is TGTGCCAGCAGCCCTTCCCCAGGGTACGAGACCCAGTACTTC. As protein: CASSPSPGYETQYF.

At least ten counts were recorded for this clonotype. The rearrangement links TRBV19 to TRBJ1-1; the D is unclear. This CDR3 has 13 residues. Trimming took off 5 bases at V and 4 bases at J, with 11 bases between the two ends. Germline assignment: CDR1 LNHDA and CDR2 SQIVND (reference sequence). This CDR3 is CASSVWVGTEAFF. CDR3 DNA sequence: TGTGCCAGTAGTGTCTGGGTTGGCACTGAAGCTTTCTTT.

This clonotype was found many times. The chain has TRBV14 and TRBJ1-2; 7 positions agree with TRBD1. The J segment lost 8 bases and the V segment lost 4 bases, leaving 7 bases of the junction unmatched. The CDR3 runs to 13 residues. Germline loops: CDR1 SGHDN, CDR2 FVKESK. This CDR3 is CASSLQVTGGYTF. The CDR3 DNA follows: TGTGCCAGCAGCCTACAGGTGACAGGGGGCTACACCTTC.

This clonotype was seen more than once but under ten times. The chain recombines TRBV20-1 with TRBJ2-3, with D possibly TRBD2 on 6 matching bases. The ends were cut back, 7 bases at V and 0 bases at J, with 11 bases in the middle. Germline CDR1 DFQATT, CDR2 SNEGSKA (reference sequence). This CDR3 is built from 13 residues. CDR3 residues: CSGGGDSTDTQYF. The DNA for the CDR3 is TGCAGTGGGGGCGGGGACAGCACAGATACGCAGTATTTT.

V is TRBV30 and J is TRBJ1-4, with D unclear. V lost 7 bases, J lost 5 bases, and 17 bases lay in between. The CDR3 runs to 14 residues. Germline loops: CDR1 GTSNPN, CDR2 SVGIG (reference sequence). The CDR3 loop is CALGWTALNEKLFF. The CDR3 DNA sequence: TGTGCCTTGGGTTGGACGGCCCTGAATGAAAAACTGTTTTTT.

The chain has TRBV7-9 and TRBJ1-1; perhaps TRBD1 as D (5 bases). This CDR3 contains 14 residues. V shed 3 bases and J shed 1 base, with 9 bases lying between them. Per the germline V gene, CDR1 is SEHNR and CDR2 is FQNEAQ (reference sequence). CDR3 loop: CASSLGEWNTEAFF. Here the CDR3 DNA reads TGTGCCAGCAGCTTGGGGGAATGGAACACTGAAGCTTTCTTT.

This clonotype was recorded at least ten times. J is TRBJ2-7 and V is TRBV9, with 9 bases matching TRBD1. This CDR3 spans 14 amino acids. CDR1 is SGDLS and CDR2 is YYNGEE in the germline V gene. V was pared by 4 bases and J by 6 bases, with 8 bases of the junction left unmatched. The CDR3 bases are TGTGCCAGCAGCTCGGGGGACAGGGATATCGAGCAGTACTTC. This sequence encodes CASSSGDRDIEQYF.